These T cell receptor beta chains were read from a single sample in a study of blood T cells in healthy people across ages. TCRdb re-analysed the 5' RACE reads in MiXCR, keeping a single row per CDR3 protein. The sample includes about 650,000 distinct CDR3 sequences, under 65% seen only once; the top ten take around an eighth. Material: blood. These receptors came from a woman aged 80 or over in good health. Both conserved end residues are part of each CDR3. Each record gives: V gene, J gene, CDR3 protein.

V gene: TRBV27
J gene: NA
CDR3 protein: CASRWTVGYEQYF

V gene: TRBV2
J gene: TRBJ2-1
CDR3 protein: CASSEGGPTYNEQFF

V gene: TRBV6-5
J gene: TRBJ1-1
CDR3 protein: CASGGGEAFF

V gene: TRBV9
J gene: TRBJ1-2
CDR3 protein: CASSHSGGTGRGYGYTF

V gene: TRBV25-1
J gene: TRBJ2-5
CDR3 protein: CASSAGKTDEQYF

V gene: TRBV7-2
J gene: TRBJ1-4
CDR3 protein: CASSSRTDEEKLFF

V gene: TRBV4-1
J gene: TRBJ1-2
CDR3 protein: CASSLRGQGTDYTF

V gene: TRBV20-1
J gene: TRBJ2-3
CDR3 protein: CSAREPGVSTDTQYF

V gene: TRBV9
J gene: TRBJ2-3
CDR3 protein: CASSQERTDTQYF

V gene: TRBV3-1
J gene: TRBJ1-2
CDR3 protein: CAVSQRQGPGYTF

V gene: TRBV19
J gene: TRBJ2-1
CDR3 protein: CASSIRTSGGAYNEQFF

V gene: TRBV7-2
J gene: TRBJ2-5
CDR3 protein: CASSLAGQRWETQYF

V gene: TRBV20-1
J gene: TRBJ2-2
CDR3 protein: CSASDRGTVNTGELFF

V gene: TRBV13
J gene: TRBJ1-2
CDR3 protein: CASSLDQKVSAGGENGYTF

V gene: TRBV25-1
J gene: TRBJ2-7
CDR3 protein: CASSGTGDRGYEQYF

V gene: TRBV27
J gene: TRBJ2-6
CDR3 protein: CASSKESGANVLTF

V gene: TRBV2
J gene: TRBJ2-5
CDR3 protein: CASRQLQETQYF

V gene: TRBV29-1
J gene: TRBJ2-7
CDR3 protein: CSVEGSFTTNYNEQYF

V gene: TRBV7-9
J gene: TRBJ2-4
CDR3 protein: CASSSVGTDLGIQYF

V gene: TRBV20-1
J gene: TRBJ2-1
CDR3 protein: CGAVPTKYPYKEQFF

V gene: TRBV29-1
J gene: TRBJ1-1
CDR3 protein: CSSSGGLWTEAFF

V gene: TRBV18
J gene: TRBJ1-4
CDR3 protein: CASARGQGELFF

V gene: TRBV10-3
J gene: TRBJ2-3
CDR3 protein: CAVSFGLAKTDTQYF

V gene: TRBV12-3/TRBV12-4
J gene: TRBJ1-6
CDR3 protein: CASSGSLGLNSPLHF

V gene: TRBV12-3/TRBV12-4
J gene: TRBJ1-5
CDR3 protein: CASRVTENQPQHF

V gene: TRBV5-1
J gene: TRBJ2-3
CDR3 protein: CASSSDMDTDTQYF

V gene: TRBV29-1
J gene: TRBJ2-1
CDR3 protein: CSVGTGNNEQFF

V gene: TRBV29-1
J gene: TRBJ2-7
CDR3 protein: CSVVAGGKYEQYF

V gene: TRBV19
J gene: TRBJ2-7
CDR3 protein: CASSLRNSGTVSYEQYF

V gene: TRBV30
J gene: TRBJ2-1
CDR3 protein: CAWLTSRGRSSYNEQFF

V gene: TRBV7-2
J gene: TRBJ2-2
CDR3 protein: CASSLLSPRVSGYTGELFF

V gene: TRBV20-1
J gene: TRBJ1-5
CDR3 protein: CSARGGWYQPQHF

V gene: TRBV6-1
J gene: TRBJ2-3
CDR3 protein: CASSEAWRETDTQYF

V gene: TRBV18
J gene: TRBJ1-1
CDR3 protein: CASSPTDSEAFF

V gene: TRBV10-3
J gene: TRBJ1-5
CDR3 protein: CASRGMLMDNQPQHF

V gene: TRBV12-3/TRBV12-4
J gene: TRBJ2-3
CDR3 protein: CASSDRAGITTDTQYF

V gene: TRBV5-1
J gene: TRBJ1-6
CDR3 protein: CASSRPIGAGDNSPLHF

V gene: TRBV28
J gene: TRBJ1-3
CDR3 protein: CASSFGSGNAIYF

V gene: TRBV2
J gene: TRBJ1-5
CDR3 protein: CASSITERGTGSSPQHF

V gene: TRBV12-3/TRBV12-4
J gene: TRBJ2-2
CDR3 protein: CASIEAGTANTGELFF

V gene: TRBV9
J gene: TRBJ1-2
CDR3 protein: CASSAGQASNYGYTF

V gene: TRBV12-3/TRBV12-4
J gene: TRBJ1-5
CDR3 protein: CASSLSGEKNQPQHF

V gene: TRBV12-3/TRBV12-4
J gene: TRBJ2-1
CDR3 protein: CASSLEASGRGEQFF

V gene: TRBV10-3
J gene: TRBJ1-5
CDR3 protein: CAISGSGQAVGQPQHF

V gene: TRBV25-1
J gene: TRBJ2-4
CDR3 protein: CASGPSGQARQYF

V gene: TRBV7-9
J gene: TRBJ2-1
CDR3 protein: CASKGAFRPSTPYSEQFF

V gene: TRBV28
J gene: TRBJ2-5
CDR3 protein: CASSFVRVPETQYF

V gene: TRBV5-1
J gene: TRBJ2-3
CDR3 protein: CASSLPAGATDTQYF

V gene: TRBV10-3
J gene: TRBJ2-3
CDR3 protein: CAISDWDSDTDTQYF

V gene: TRBV11-3
J gene: TRBJ2-3
CDR3 protein: CASSLGTSGLQYF

V gene: TRBV12-3/TRBV12-4
J gene: TRBJ2-1
CDR3 protein: CASTGEGEQFF

V gene: TRBV20-1
J gene: TRBJ2-7
CDR3 protein: CSASLSGVEQYF